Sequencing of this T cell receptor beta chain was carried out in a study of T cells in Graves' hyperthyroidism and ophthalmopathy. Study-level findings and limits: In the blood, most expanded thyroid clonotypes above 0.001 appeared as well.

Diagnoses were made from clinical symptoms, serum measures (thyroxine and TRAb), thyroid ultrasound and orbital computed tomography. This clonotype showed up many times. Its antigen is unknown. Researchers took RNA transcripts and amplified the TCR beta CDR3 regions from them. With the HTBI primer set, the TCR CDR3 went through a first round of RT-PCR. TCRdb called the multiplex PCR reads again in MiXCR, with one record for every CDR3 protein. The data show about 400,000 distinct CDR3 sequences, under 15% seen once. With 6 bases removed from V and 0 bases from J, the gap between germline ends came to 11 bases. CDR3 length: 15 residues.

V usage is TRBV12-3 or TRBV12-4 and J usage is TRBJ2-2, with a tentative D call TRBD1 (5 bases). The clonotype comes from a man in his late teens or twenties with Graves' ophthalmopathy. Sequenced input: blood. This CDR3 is CASRDQGSNTGELFF. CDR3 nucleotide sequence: TGTGCCAGCAGAGATCAGGGATCGAACACCGGGGAGCTGTTTTTT.